These 6 T cell receptor beta chains were sequenced from one sample in a study of control samples from healthy donors and cancer patients. The table came from immunoSEQ multiplex PCR; TCRdb's copy has only in-frame clones and leaves some out. Here the sample spans 60,000 to 95,000 clones, around 90% being singletons. Sequencing input: PBMCs. Receptors originate from a woman in her fifties or sixties with colorectal cancer.

The rearrangement uses TRBV11-3 and TRBJ2-6; D may be TRBD1 or TRBD2 (5 bases each). Per germline, CDR1 SGHNT and CDR2 YENEEA. The CDR3 spans 14 residues. V gave up 5 bases and J gave up 6 bases, with 11 bases separating them. CDR3: CASSQGETANVLTF. In DNA form, the CDR3 reads TGTGCCAGCAGCCAAGGGGAGACGGCCAACGTCCTGACTTTC.

This chain uses TRBV28 with TRBJ1-4; D gene uncertain. The CDR3 consists of 11 residues. CDR1 and CDR2 from the germline V gene are MDHEN and SYDVKM. The ends were cut back, 2 bases at V and 8 bases at J, with 3 bases in the middle. In DNA form, the CDR3 reads TGTGCCAGCAGTTTAGAGGAAAAACTGTTTTTT. Translated: CASSLEEKLFF.

V and J are TRBV10-3 and TRBJ1-2; 7 positions match TRBD1. The CDR3 has 13 amino acids. Germline CDR1 reads ENHRY; CDR2 reads SYGVKD. Germline trimming cut 6 bases from V and 8 bases from J; bases unmatched to any gene: 9. The CDR3, as DNA: TGTGCCATCAGAGAGGGACAGTTTGGAGGCTACACCTTC. It encodes CAIREGQFGGYTF.

This sequence joins TRBV19 and TRBJ2-1; D call uncertain. The CDR3 contains 13 residues. Germline CDR1 is LNHDA and CDR2 is SQIVND (reference sequence). Deletions cut 3 bases from V and 10 bases from J, with 13 bases between. CDR3 residues: CASSIADQREQFF. For the CDR3, the DNA is TGTGCCAGTAGTATCGCGGACCAAAGGGAGCAGTTCTTC.

The chain combines TRBV4-1 with TRBJ2-1; a weak D match, TRBD1 (5 bases). CDR1 is MGHRA and CDR2 is YSYEKL in the germline V gene. Trimming stripped 0 bases from V and 8 bases from J, with 11 bases between. The CDR3 spans 14 residues. The CDR3: CASSQEPRAHEQFF. The DNA of the CDR3 is TGCGCCAGCAGCCAAGAGCCCAGGGCCCATGAGCAGTTCTTC.

This rearrangement joins TRBV4-3 to TRBJ1-1, with 7 positions matching TRBD1. In germline, CDR1 is LGHNA, CDR2 YSLEER. Trimming removed 3 bases from V and 1 base from J; junction bases left unmatched: 5. This CDR3 has 15 residues. The CDR3 sequence: CASSQDRMWNTEAFF. The CDR3 nucleotides read TGCGCCAGCAGCCAGGACAGGATGTGGAACACTGAAGCTTTCTTT.